Each of the 28 T cell receptor beta chains below was sequenced from the same sample in a study of cytotoxic CD8 clonotypes in ibrutinib-treated CLL. Sequenced by immunoSEQ multiplex PCR; TCRdb stores in-frame clones only, minus some. The sample yields over 9,000 clones, roughly four fifths seen once. Sequenced here: PBMCs, sampled at disease progression, from a patient treated with ibrutinib. The receptors originated from a human donor with chronic lymphocytic leukemia.

The chain couples TRBV5-4 to TRBJ2-1; 7 nucleotides line up with TRBD2. Germline assignment: CDR1 SGHNT and CDR2 YYREEE (reference sequence). The V segment lost 6 bases and the J segment 7 bases; nucleotides outside the gene matches: 4. The CDR3 length is 12 residues. The CDR3 loop reads CASTASGNEQFF. The DNA of the CDR3 is TGTGCCAGCACGGCTAGCGGAAATGAGCAGTTCTTC.

The V and J genes are TRBV19 and TRBJ1-1; possibly TRBD1 for D (5 bases). This CDR3 has 13 residues. Per germline, CDR1 LNHDA and CDR2 SQIVND (reference sequence). V gave up 6 bases and J gave up 3 bases, with 11 bases separating them. CDR3 region: CASSPQGHTEAFF. For the CDR3, the DNA is TGTGCCAGTAGCCCTCAGGGTCACACTGAAGCTTTCTTT.

This clone was recorded once. The chain carries TRBV5-5 and TRBJ1-1; D not resolved. The CDR3 sequence is 14 residues long. With 2 bases removed from V and 1 base from J, the gap between germline ends came to 9 bases. The germline V gene has CDR1 SGHKS and CDR2 YYEKEE (reference sequence). The CDR3 DNA follows: TGTGCCAGCAGCTTCGGCCCAGAGAACACTGAAGCTTTCTTT. It is translated as CASSFGPENTEAFF.

V usage is TRBV19 and J usage is TRBJ1-4; no definite D call. Trimming cost V 10 bases and J 7 bases, with 16 bases left between them. CDR3 length equals 13 residues. From germline, CDR1 is LNHDA and CDR2 SQIVND (reference sequence). CDR3 sequence (DNA): TGTGCCACCACCTCACAGAGAGGTGAAAAACTGTTTTTT. Translated, it gives CATTSQRGEKLFF. The whole variable domain, filled in from reference TRBV19 and TRBJ1-4, reads DGGITQSPKYLFRKEGQNVTLSCEQNLNHDAMYWYRQDPGQGLRLIYYSQIVNDFQKGDIAEGYSVSREKKESFPLTVTSAQKNPTAFYLCATTSQRGEKLFFGSGTQLSVL.

The V call is TRBV6-5, the J call TRBJ2-7, with D possibly matching TRBD1 (6 bases). The germline V and J ends were trimmed by 4 bases and 5 bases, with 15 bases remaining between them. CDR3 length: 14 residues. The germline V gene encodes CDR1 MNHEY and CDR2 SVGAGI. Here the CDR3 reads CASSLTGTVNEQYF. For the CDR3, the DNA is TGTGCCAGCAGTTTAACAGGGACGGTTAACGAGCAGTACTTC.

The CDR3 sequence: CASSSGTGGNQPQHF. The CDR3 nucleotides are TGCGCCAGCAGCTCCGGGACAGGGGGCAATCAGCCCCAGCATTTT. This chain joins TRBV5-1 and TRBJ1-5, with 10 nucleotides matching TRBD1. With V trimmed by 3 bases and J by 2 bases, 2 bases remained unmatched. The CDR3 covers 15 residues. Looked up from germline, CDR1 is SGHRS and CDR2 is YFSETQ. The whole variable domain, filled in from reference TRBV5-1 and TRBJ1-5, reads KAGVTQTPRYLIKTRGQQVTLSCSPISGHRSVSWYQQTPGQGLQFLFEYFSETQRNKGNFPGRFSGRQFSNSRSEMNVSTLELGDSALYLCASSSGTGGNQPQHFGDGTRLSIL.

In this sample, this clone turned up a few times. V gene TRBV6-1 combines with J gene TRBJ1-2; D uncertain. Germline-derived CDR1 and CDR2 are MNHNS and SASEGT. The V gene lost 2 bases and the J gene lost 8 bases, with 18 bases spanning the gap. The CDR3 has 15 residues. CDR3 sequence reads: CASSEWRDKSRGYTF. The DNA of the CDR3 is TGTGCCAGCAGTGAATGGAGGGATAAAAGCAGGGGCTACACCTTC.

This rearrangement joins TRBV5-8 to TRBJ2-1, with 8 bases matching TRBD2. The J segment lost 7 bases and the V segment lost 0 bases, leaving 18 bases of the junction unmatched. The CDR3 sequence is 19 residues long. From germline, CDR1 is SGHTS and CDR2 YDEGEE. The CDR3 is CASSLAPGRRTSIFNEQFF. The CDR3 DNA is TGTGCCAGCAGCTTGGCGCCGGGGCGGAGGACTAGCATCTTTAATGAGCAGTTCTTC.

The chain carries TRBV5-1 and TRBJ2-7; a possible D gene is TRBD2 (5 bases). The CDR3 spans 15 residues. Germline assignment: CDR1 SGHRS and CDR2 YFSETQ. V dropped 0 bases and J dropped 0 bases, with 10 bases sitting between them. As DNA, the CDR3 is TGCGCCAGCAGCTTGGGTACTGGGAGCTCCTACGAGCAGTACTTC. It translates to CASSLGTGSSYEQYF.

This chain links TRBV11-3 with TRBJ2-5; 8 bases match TRBD1. The germline gives CDR1 SGHNT, CDR2 YENEEA. Germline trimming cut 1 base from V and 5 bases from J; bases unmatched to any gene: 3. The CDR3 runs to 14 residues. This chain's CDR3 is CASSLGGQGETQYF. CDR3 DNA sequence: TGTGCCAGCAGCTTAGGAGGACAGGGCGAGACCCAGTACTTC. Full variable domain (remainder filled in from reference TRBV11-3 and TRBJ2-5): EAGVVQSPRYKIIEKKQPVAFWCNPISGHNTLYWYLQNLGQGPELLIRYENEEAVDDSQLPKDRFSAERLKGVDSTLKIQPAELGDSAVYLCASSLGGQGETQYFGPGTRLLVL.

This chain joins TRBV28 and TRBJ2-7; possibly TRBD2 for D (6 bases). Looked up from germline, CDR1 is MDHEN and CDR2 is SYDVKM. V was shortened by 3 bases and J by 4 bases, with 10 bases between the two germline ends. The CDR3 has 13 residues. The CDR3 bases are TGTGCCAGCAGTTTTACTAGCCCTTACGAGCAGTACTTC. Translating gives CASSFTSPYEQYF.

The chain couples TRBV19 to TRBJ2-7, with 7 nucleotides matching TRBD2. There are 13 residues in the CDR3. The germline V gene has CDR1 LNHDA and CDR2 SQIVND (reference sequence). The trim removed 1 base at V and 9 bases at J, leaving 6 bases unmatched. Here the CDR3 DNA reads TGTGCCAGTAGTATAGCCCTTCGGGAGGTGCAGTACTTC. The encoded protein is CASSIALREVQYF.

The V gene is TRBV5-1, the J gene TRBJ1-4; D is unclear. The V end lost 0 bases, the J end lost 7 bases, and 13 bases lay between the germline ends. The CDR3 spans 15 residues. CDR1 and CDR2 from the germline V gene are SGHRS and YFSETQ. CDR3 nucleotide sequence: TGCGCCAGCAGCTTGGAACGCCCGGTGGCTGAAAAACTGTTTTTT. It is translated as CASSLERPVAEKLFF.

Here the CDR3 reads CASSQVSTGEQYF. CDR3 nucleotides: TGTGCCAGCAGCCAAGTGTCGACCGGCGAGCAGTACTTC. The chain is built from TRBV14 and TRBJ2-7; D uncertain. CDR3 length: 13 residues. CDR1 is SGHDN and CDR2 is FVKESK in the germline V gene. Between the trimmed V and J ends, which lost 1 base and 6 bases, there was a span of 10 bases.

The rearrangement links TRBV4-1 to TRBJ2-7; 8 nucleotides align to TRBD2. The ends lost 4 bases at V and 7 bases at J; junction bases unmatched: 12. There are 15 residues in the CDR3. The V gene's germline CDR1 is MGHRA and CDR2 YSYEKL. CDR3 sequence reads: CASSPFLGLELEQYF. CDR3 coding DNA: TGCGCCAGCAGCCCCTTTTTGGGACTAGAGTTGGAGCAGTACTTC.

This clone came up once. V is TRBV7-9 and J is TRBJ2-7; maybe TRBD2 (6 bases). Per the germline V gene, CDR1 is SEHNR and CDR2 is FQNEAQ (reference sequence). Trimming shortened V by 5 bases and J by 7 bases, and 15 bases separated the two germline ends. This CDR3 is built from 13 residues. This CDR3 is CASSPPGTPEQYF. CDR3 in DNA: TGTGCCAGCAGCCCTCCCGGGACTCCAGAGCAGTACTTC.

The chain recombines TRBV18 with TRBJ2-2; 9 bases map to TRBD1. The CDR3 is 16 amino acids. CDR1 is KGHSH, CDR2 LQKENI, per germline. With 4 bases clipped from V and 1 base from J, the junction kept 4 bases outside the gene matches. The CDR3 DNA is TGTGCCAGCTCACAACAGGGGGCAGGGAACACCGGGGAGCTGTTTTTT. Its translation: CASSQQGAGNTGELFF. The full variable domain, rest sourced from reference TRBV18 and TRBJ2-2, is NAGVMQNPRHLVRRRGQEARLRCSPMKGHSHVYWYRQLPEEGLKFMVYLQKENIIDESGMPKERFSAEFPKEGPSILRIQQVVRGDSAAYFCASSQQGAGNTGELFFGEGSRLTVL.

The chain uses TRBV19 and TRBJ2-1; D remains ambiguous. V was pared by 5 bases and J by 6 bases, with 11 bases between. Germline CDR1 LNHDA, CDR2 SQIVND (reference sequence). The CDR3 length is 13 residues. As DNA, the CDR3 is TGTGCCAGTAGTGCCCGCATACTCAATGAGCAGTTCTTC. This sequence encodes CASSARILNEQFF.

This chain links TRBV28 with TRBJ1-5, with D unclear. This CDR3 is 14 amino acids long. Trimming took off 5 bases at V and 11 bases at J, with 19 bases between the two ends. Germline V CDR1 and CDR2: MDHEN, SYDVKM. The CDR3 DNA reads as TGTGCCAGCAGTCCCGGTGGGAAGCCAGAGGCCCAGCATTTT. Translating gives CASSPGGKPEAQHF.

The V and J genes are TRBV6-5 and TRBJ2-5; a weak D match, TRBD1 (5 bases). The CDR3 runs to 14 residues. V lost 4 bases and J lost 0, with 9 bases in between. Germline CDR1 MNHEY, CDR2 SVGAGI. The DNA for the CDR3 is TGTGCCAGCAGTTTCACACAGGACCAAGAGACCCAGTACTTC. Translation gives CASSFTQDQETQYF.

The count of this clone is one. The CDR3 reads CASSLVLAGGEQFF. The DNA for the CDR3 is TGTGCCAGCAGCTTAGTACTAGCGGGAGGAGAGCAGTTCTTC. The V gene is TRBV7-2, the J gene TRBJ2-1; 12 bases fit TRBD2. The CDR3 is 14 amino acids. CDR1 and CDR2 from the germline V gene are SGHTA and FQGNSA. V trimming: 1 base; J trimming: 10 bases; junction bases outside the gene matches: 2.

The J gene is TRBJ2-5, the V gene TRBV28; D ambiguous. CDR1 MDHEN and CDR2 SYDVKM come from the germline V gene. This CDR3 has 11 residues. V dropped 3 bases and J dropped 5 bases, with 4 bases sitting between them. The CDR3 here is CASSLFETQYF. DNA of the CDR3: TGTGCCAGCAGTTTGTTTGAGACCCAGTACTTC.

The rearrangement links TRBV25-1 to TRBJ1-4, with 7 nucleotides matching TRBD1. This CDR3 comprises 15 residues. J was trimmed by 7 bases and V by 3 bases; bases with no gene match: 8. Germline lookup yields CDR1 MGHDK and CDR2 SYGVNS. The CDR3 sequence is CASSDPGQETEKLFF. The CDR3 DNA reads as TGTGCCAGCAGTGACCCCGGACAGGAGACTGAAAAACTGTTTTTT.

The V and J genes are TRBV11-2 and TRBJ1-3, with D tentatively TRBD1 (6 bases). The CDR3 runs to 16 residues. CDR1 SGHAT and CDR2 FQNNGV come from the germline V gene. Trimming left V 2 bases short and J 2 bases short, with 13 bases between. The DNA for the CDR3 is TGTGCCAGCAGCTTAAGGGGGGTCGAAACTGGAAACACCATATATTTT. It yields the protein CASSLRGVETGNTIYF.

This clone appeared a few times. The gene calls are TRBV6-1 and TRBJ2-1; D unclear. V was trimmed by 7 bases and J by 4 bases, leaving 14 bases between them. CDR3 length: 14 residues. The V gene's germline CDR1 is MNHNS and CDR2 SASEGT. The CDR3: CASTPPGAYNEQFF. DNA for the CDR3: TGTGCCAGCACTCCACCCGGAGCATACAATGAGCAGTTCTTC.

The chain employs TRBV25-1 and TRBJ2-7, with unresolved D. Germline V lookup: CDR1 MGHDK, CDR2 SYGVNS. Trimming stripped 9 bases from V and 2 bases from J, with 14 bases between. CDR3 length: 13 amino acids. CDR3 sequence reads: CASQKDGTYEQYF. The DNA of the CDR3 is TGTGCCAGTCAAAAGGACGGAACCTACGAGCAGTACTTC.

This chain joins TRBV7-4 and TRBJ2-2, with D tentatively TRBD2 (5 bases). The CDR3 consists of 12 residues. Germline-derived CDR1 and CDR2 are SGHVT and SQSDAQ. Trimming removed 6 bases from V and 6 bases from J, with 8 bases in between. Written as DNA, the CDR3 is TGTGCCAGCAGACCCGGGGCCGGGGAGCTGTTTTTT. Its translation: CASRPGAGELFF.

The J gene is TRBJ1-2, the V gene TRBV6-1; no definite D call. Trimming took 4 bases from V and 8 from J, leaving 35 bases between them. This CDR3 contains 20 residues. Germline CDR1 and CDR2: MNHNS and SASEGT. The DNA for the CDR3 is TGTGCCAGCAGTGCCCCCGGTGGAGGGCTTATACTTCAACGCTTATTAGGCTACACCTTC. Translated, it gives CASSAPGGGLILQRLLGYTF.